This T cell receptor beta chain stems from a study of shared clonotypes between healthy human individuals. Study-level points and caveats: Generation probabilities were higher for clonotypes shared across all four sorted-subset donors than for unshared ones. Naive subsets generally had larger estimated richness than memory subsets.

Sequencing was at deep level. Data came from immunoSEQ multiplex PCR; TCRdb stores just in-frame clones and leaves some out. This sample yields about 640,000 clones, of which 60% to 80% are seen a single time; about 1.8% belongs to the top ten. As concerns this clone: Its antigen is not identified.

Investigators divided CD4+ cells into CD45RA+ naive and CD45RA-negative memory subsets. The CDR3 extends over 16 amino acids. CDR1 and CDR2 (germline): SGHRS, YFSETQ. V dropped 4 bases and J dropped 8; count of bases not matched to a gene: 15. The V and J genes are TRBV5-1 and TRBJ2-1, with TRBD2 matching 7 bases. This clonotype was obtained from a woman aged 25-40 years in good health. What was sequenced was memory CD4+ T cells sorted from blood. The subset here: CD45RA-negative fraction. The CDR3 DNA sequence: TGCGCCAGCAGCCCAGGAAGGTTCGGGACTATCGATGAGCAGTTCTTC. This translates into CASSPGRFGTIDEQFF.